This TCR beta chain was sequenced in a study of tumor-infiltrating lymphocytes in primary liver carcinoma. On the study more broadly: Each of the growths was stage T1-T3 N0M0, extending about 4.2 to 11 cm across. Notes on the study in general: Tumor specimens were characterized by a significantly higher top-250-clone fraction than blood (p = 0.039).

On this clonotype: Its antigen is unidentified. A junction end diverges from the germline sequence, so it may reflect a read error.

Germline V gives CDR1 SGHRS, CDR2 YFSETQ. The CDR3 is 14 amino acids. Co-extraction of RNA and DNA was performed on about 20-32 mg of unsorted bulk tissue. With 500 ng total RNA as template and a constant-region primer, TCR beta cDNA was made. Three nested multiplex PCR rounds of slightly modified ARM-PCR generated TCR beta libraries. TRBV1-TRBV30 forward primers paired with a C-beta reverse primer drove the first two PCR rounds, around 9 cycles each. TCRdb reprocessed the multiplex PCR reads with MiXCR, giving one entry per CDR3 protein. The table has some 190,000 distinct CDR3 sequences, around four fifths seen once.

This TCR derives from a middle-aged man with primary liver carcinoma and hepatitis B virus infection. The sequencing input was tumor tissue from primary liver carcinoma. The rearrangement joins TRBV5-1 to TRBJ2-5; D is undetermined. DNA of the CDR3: TGCGCCAGCCGCTCACAAGGCGCCCAAGAGACCCAGTGCTTC. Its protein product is CASRSQGAQETQCF. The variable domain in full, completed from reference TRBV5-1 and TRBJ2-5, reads KAGVTQTPRYLIKTRGQQVTLSCSPISGHRSVSWYQQTPGQGLQFLFEYFSETQRNKGNFPGRFSGRQFSNSRSEMNVSTLELGDSALYLCASRSQGAQETQCFGPGTRLLVL.